This TCR beta chain originates from a study of cytomegalovirus exposure and HLA in healthy donors. Concerning this clone: What it recognizes is unknown.

Study-wide results and caveats: Rare TCR sequences dominated, though some public TCRs recurred in many donors.

Primers: 60 Vbeta forward and 13 Jbeta reverse. Method: immunoSEQ multiplex PCR; TCRdb's copy keeps in-frame clones and lacks some. The sample has fewer than 250,000 clones; about 75% are singletons. This clonotype originated in a male donor in good health and CMV-seronegative. Sequenced: PBMCs.

The CDR3 region is CASSRAGTNQPQHF. CDR3 coding DNA: TGTGCCAGCAGTAGGGCGGGGACCAATCAGCCCCAGCATTTT. The rearrangement joins TRBV27 to TRBJ1-5; perhaps TRBD1 as D (5 bases). V was pared by 5 bases and J by 3 bases, with 11 bases between. The CDR3 runs 14 residues. Germline lookup yields CDR1 MNHEY and CDR2 SMNVEV (reference sequence).